Listed below are T cell receptor beta chains from one sample, sequenced in a study of regulatory T cells in long-lasting Graves disease. TCRdb called the multiplex PCR reads again in MiXCR, with one record for every CDR3 protein. The table has 200,000 to 250,000 distinct CDR3 sequences, roughly a fifth seen once. These data were also reused for a study on T cells in Graves' hyperthyroidism and ophthalmopathy.

The sample consisted of peripheral blood mononuclear cells (PBMCs), taken at new diagnosis, from a patient treated with antithyroid drugs. These receptors originate from a woman between 25 and 40 years old with Graves disease. The CDR3 runs from the conserved cysteine through the conserved F or W. A D gene is named only where the DNA matches it firmly. Rows may omit the clone size; those that give it use once, few, many or a size class.

d_gene	j_gene	v_gene	len	abundance	CDR3aa	CDR3nt
.	TRBJ1-1	TRBV29-1	11	many	CSVEDGGGAFF	TGCAGCGTTGAAGATGGTGGGGGGGCTTTCTTT
TRBD1	TRBJ1-2	TRBV29-1	12	once	CSVGQGLDGYTF	TGCAGCGTAGGACAGGGACTGGATGGCTACACCTTC
TRBD1	TRBJ1-4	TRBV20-1	13	.	CSAHGDRGEKLFF	TGCAGTGCTCATGGGGACAGGGGCGAAAAACTGTTTTTT
.	TRBJ2-7	TRBV3-1	14	many	CASSPGRGIYEQYF	TGTGCCAGCAGCCCGGGACGGGGGATCTACGAGCAGTACTTC
.	TRBJ2-3	TRBV9	16	.	CASSFSPGTSTDTQYF	TGTGCCAGCAGCTTCAGTCCCGGGACTAGCACAGATACGCAGTATTTT
.	TRBJ1-1	TRBV5-5	13	many	CASIDILNTEAFF	TGTGCCAGCATCGACATCTTGAACACTGAAGCTTTCTTT
TRBD1	TRBJ1-5	TRBV19	15	many	CASSMDRVNNQPQHF	TGTGCCAGTAGTATGGACAGGGTTAACAATCAGCCCCAGCATTTT
.	TRBJ2-1	TRBV13	15	many	CASSQPRGGINEQFF	TGTGCCAGCAGCCAGCCCAGGGGTGGAATCAATGAGCAGTTCTTC
.	TRBJ2-7	TRBV6-5	17	many	CASSLGRQGSISYEQYF	TGTGCCAGCAGTTTGGGAAGGCAGGGGTCTATCTCCTACGAGCAGTACTTC
TRBD2	TRBJ2-5	TRBV20-1	15	few	CSARDLREAEETQYF	TGCAGTGCTAGAGACCTTCGGGAGGCCGAGGAGACCCAGTACTTC
.	TRBJ1-4	TRBV25-1	17	many	CASSSRRGGLMDEKLFF	TGTGCCAGCAGCAGCCGTCGGGGGGGGCTAATGGATGAAAAACTGTTTTTT
.	TRBJ1-6	TRBV27	15	many	CASSFGSSYNSPLHF	TGTGCCAGCAGTTTTGGGAGCTCCTATAATTCACCCCTCCACTTT
.	TRBJ1-1	TRBV9	15	.	CASSVVTQANTEAFF	TGTGCCAGCAGCGTAGTCACACAGGCGAACACTGAAGCTTTCTTT
TRBD1	TRBJ1-1	TRBV6-1	15	many	CASRDTDRGWAEAFF	TGTGCCAGCAGGGACACCGACAGGGGGTGGGCTGAAGCTTTCTTT
.	TRBJ1-3	TRBV2	15	many	CASSETGKSGNTIYF	TGTGCCAGCAGTGAGACAGGCAAATCGGGAAACACCATATATTTT
.	TRBJ2-7	TRBV14	14	few	CASSARAWSYEQYF	TGTGCCAGCAGCGCGAGGGCTTGGTCCTACGAGCAGTACTTC
TRBD2	TRBJ2-2	TRBV29-1	17	few	CSVGRTSGTLNTGELFF	TGCAGCGTTGGACGGACTAGCGGGACACTGAACACCGGGGAGCTGTTTTTT
TRBD1	TRBJ1-2	TRBV27	17	many	CASSPRSGGKLNYGYTF	TGTGCCAGCAGTCCCCGGTCAGGGGGGAAACTTAACTATGGCTACACCTTC
.	TRBJ1-2	TRBV11-2	16	many	CASSMPRGGYNYGYTF	TGTGCCAGCAGCATGCCCCGGGGGGGTTATAACTATGGCTACACCTTC
.	TRBJ1-3	TRBV11-2	13	many	CASSSDRGNTIYF	TGTGCCAGCAGCTCCGACCGGGGAAACACCATATATTTT
TRBD1	TRBJ2-7	TRBV27	13	many	CASRRQGWDEQYF	TGTGCCAGCAGACGACAGGGGTGGGATGAGCAGTACTTC
.	TRBJ2-3	TRBV20-1	15	many	CSARRWRVNTDTQYF	TGCAGTGCCCGAAGGTGGCGGGTCAACACAGATACGCAGTATTTT